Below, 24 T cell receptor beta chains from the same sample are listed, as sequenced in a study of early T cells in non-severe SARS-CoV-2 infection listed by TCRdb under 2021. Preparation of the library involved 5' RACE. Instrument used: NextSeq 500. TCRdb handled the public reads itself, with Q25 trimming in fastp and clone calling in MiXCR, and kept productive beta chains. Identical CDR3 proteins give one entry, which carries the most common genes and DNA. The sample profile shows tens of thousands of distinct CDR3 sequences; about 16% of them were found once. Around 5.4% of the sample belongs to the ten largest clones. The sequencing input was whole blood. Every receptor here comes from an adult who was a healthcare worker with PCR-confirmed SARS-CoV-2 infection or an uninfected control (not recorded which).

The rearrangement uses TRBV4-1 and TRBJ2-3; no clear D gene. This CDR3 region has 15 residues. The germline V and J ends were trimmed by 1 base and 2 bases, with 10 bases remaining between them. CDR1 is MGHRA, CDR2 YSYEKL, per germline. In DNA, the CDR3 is TGCGCCAGCAGCCAAGTGGAGAGCCCCACAGATACGCAGTATTTT. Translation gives CASSQVESPTDTQYF.

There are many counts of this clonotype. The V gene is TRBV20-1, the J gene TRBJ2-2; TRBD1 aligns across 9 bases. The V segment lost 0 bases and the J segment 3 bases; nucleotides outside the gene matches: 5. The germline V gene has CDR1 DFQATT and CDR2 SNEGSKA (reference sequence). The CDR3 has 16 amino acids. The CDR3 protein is CSARDRRTGDTGELFF. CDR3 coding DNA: TGCAGTGCTAGAGATAGGCGGACAGGGGACACCGGGGAGCTGTTTTTT.

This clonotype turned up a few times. Written as DNA, the CDR3 is TGTGCTAGTATGGGGACTATCAACGAGCAGTTCTTC. This translates into CASMGTINEQFF. The rearrangement uses TRBV12-5 and TRBJ2-1; TRBD2 agrees at 7 bases. The V gene's germline CDR1 is LGHNT and CDR2 FRNRAP. This CDR3 comprises 12 residues. Trimming cost V 8 bases and J 10 bases; bases outside gene matches: 8.

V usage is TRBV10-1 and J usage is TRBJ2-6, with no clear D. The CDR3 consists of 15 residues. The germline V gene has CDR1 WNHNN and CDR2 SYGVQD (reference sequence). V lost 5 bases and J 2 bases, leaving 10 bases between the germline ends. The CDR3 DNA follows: TGCGCCAGCAGTAGACGCCTGGCTGGGGCCAACGTCCTGACTTTC. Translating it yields CASSRRLAGANVLTF.

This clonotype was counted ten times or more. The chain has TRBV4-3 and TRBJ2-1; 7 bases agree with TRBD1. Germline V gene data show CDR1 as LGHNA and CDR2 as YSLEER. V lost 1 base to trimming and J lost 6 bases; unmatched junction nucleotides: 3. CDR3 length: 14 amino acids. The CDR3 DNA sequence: TGCGCCAGCAGCCAAGGGGGACAGTTCAATGAGCAGTTCTTC. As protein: CASSQGGQFNEQFF.

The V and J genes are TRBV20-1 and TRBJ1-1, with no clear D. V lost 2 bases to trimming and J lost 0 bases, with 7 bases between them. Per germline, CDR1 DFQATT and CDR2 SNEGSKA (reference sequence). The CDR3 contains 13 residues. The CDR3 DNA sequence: TGCAGTGCTAGACACCTCATGAACACTGAAGCTTTCTTT. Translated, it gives CSARHLMNTEAFF.

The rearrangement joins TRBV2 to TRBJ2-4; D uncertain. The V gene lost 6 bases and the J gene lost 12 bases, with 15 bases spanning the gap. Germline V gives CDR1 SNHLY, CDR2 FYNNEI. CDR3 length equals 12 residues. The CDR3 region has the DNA TGTGCCAGCAGGGGCGGAGACACGAATCAGTACTTC. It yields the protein CASRGGDTNQYF.

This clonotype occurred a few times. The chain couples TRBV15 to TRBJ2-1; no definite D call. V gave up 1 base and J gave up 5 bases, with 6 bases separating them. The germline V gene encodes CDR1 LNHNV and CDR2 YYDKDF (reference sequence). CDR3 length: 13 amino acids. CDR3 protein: CATSRGRDNEQFF. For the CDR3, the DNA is TGTGCCACCAGCAGAGGACGAGACAATGAGCAGTTCTTC.

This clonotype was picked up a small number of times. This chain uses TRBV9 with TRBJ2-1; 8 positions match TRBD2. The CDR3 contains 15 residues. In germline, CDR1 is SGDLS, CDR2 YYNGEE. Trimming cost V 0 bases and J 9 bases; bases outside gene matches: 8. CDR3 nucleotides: TGTGCCAGCAGCGTAGTAGCGGGATTGGGGGGTGAGCAGTTCTTC. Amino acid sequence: CASSVVAGLGGEQFF.

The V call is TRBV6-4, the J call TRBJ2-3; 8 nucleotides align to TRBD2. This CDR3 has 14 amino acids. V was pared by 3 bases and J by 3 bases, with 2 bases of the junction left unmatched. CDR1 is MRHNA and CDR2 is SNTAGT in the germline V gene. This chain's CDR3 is CASSEAGETDTQYF. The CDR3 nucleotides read TGTGCCAGCAGTGAAGCGGGAGAAACAGATACGCAGTATTTT.

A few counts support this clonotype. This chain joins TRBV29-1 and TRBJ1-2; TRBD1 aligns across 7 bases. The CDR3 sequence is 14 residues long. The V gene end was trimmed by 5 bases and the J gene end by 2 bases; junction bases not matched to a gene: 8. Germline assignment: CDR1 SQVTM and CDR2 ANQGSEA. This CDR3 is CSVLGGPINYGYTF. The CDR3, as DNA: TGCAGCGTTCTAGGGGGCCCGATAAACTATGGCTACACCTTC.

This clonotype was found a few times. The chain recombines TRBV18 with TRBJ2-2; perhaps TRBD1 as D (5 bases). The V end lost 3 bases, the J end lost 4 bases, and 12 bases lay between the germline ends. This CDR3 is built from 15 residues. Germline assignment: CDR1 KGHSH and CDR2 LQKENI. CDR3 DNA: TGTGCCAGCTCACCGGGGCAGGGATCCACCGGGGAGCTGTTTTTT. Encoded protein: CASSPGQGSTGELFF.

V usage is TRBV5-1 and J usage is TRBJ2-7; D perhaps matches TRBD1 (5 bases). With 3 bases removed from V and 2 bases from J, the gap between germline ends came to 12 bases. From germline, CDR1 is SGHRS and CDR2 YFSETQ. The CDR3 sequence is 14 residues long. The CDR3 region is CASSSEDRPYEQYF. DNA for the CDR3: TGCGCCAGCAGCTCGGAAGACAGACCCTACGAGCAGTACTTC. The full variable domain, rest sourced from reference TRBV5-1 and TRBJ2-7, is KAGVTQTPRYLIKTRGQQVTLSCSPISGHRSVSWYQQTPGQGLQFLFEYFSETQRNKGNFPGRFSGRQFSNSRSEMNVSTLELGDSALYLCASSSEDRPYEQYFGPGTRLTVT.

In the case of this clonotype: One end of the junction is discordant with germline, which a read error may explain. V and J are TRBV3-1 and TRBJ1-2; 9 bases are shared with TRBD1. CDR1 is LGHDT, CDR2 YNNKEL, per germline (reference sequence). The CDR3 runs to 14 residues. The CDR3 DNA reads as TGTGCCAGCAGCGTACAGGGGGCGAACTACGGCTACACCTTC. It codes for CASSVQGANYGYTF.

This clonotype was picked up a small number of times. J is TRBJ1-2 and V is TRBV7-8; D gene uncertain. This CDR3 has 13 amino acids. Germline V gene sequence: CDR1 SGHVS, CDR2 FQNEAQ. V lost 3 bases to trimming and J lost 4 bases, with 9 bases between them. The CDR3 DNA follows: TGTGCCAGCAGCTTGGAAAGTCTCTATGGCTACACCTTC. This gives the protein CASSLESLYGYTF.

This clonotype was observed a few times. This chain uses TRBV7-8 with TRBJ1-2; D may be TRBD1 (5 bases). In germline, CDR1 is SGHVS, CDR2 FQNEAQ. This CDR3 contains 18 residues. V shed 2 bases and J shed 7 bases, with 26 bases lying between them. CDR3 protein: CASSLLGTAAGLGIGYTF. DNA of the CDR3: TGTGCCAGCAGCTTATTGGGGACTGCGGCGGGTCTGGGAATTGGCTACACCTTC.

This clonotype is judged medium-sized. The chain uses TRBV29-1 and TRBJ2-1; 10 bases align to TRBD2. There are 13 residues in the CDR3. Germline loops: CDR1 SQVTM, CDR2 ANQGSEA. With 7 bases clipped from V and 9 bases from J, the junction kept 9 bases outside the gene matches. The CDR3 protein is CSADTSGTSEQFF. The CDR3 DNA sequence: TGCAGCGCTGACACTAGCGGGACATCTGAGCAGTTCTTC.

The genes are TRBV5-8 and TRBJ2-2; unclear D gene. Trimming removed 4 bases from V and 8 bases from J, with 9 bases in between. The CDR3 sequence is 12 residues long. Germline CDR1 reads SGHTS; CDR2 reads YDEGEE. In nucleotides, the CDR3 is TGTGCCAGCAGCGCCCTGTCTGGGGAGCTGTTTTTT. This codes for CASSALSGELFF.

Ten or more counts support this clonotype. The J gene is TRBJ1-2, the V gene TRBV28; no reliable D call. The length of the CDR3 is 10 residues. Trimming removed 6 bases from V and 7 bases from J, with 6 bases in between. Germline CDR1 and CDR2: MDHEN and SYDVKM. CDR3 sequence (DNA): TGTGCCAGCAGGTTCGTTGGCTACACCTTC. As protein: CASRFVGYTF.

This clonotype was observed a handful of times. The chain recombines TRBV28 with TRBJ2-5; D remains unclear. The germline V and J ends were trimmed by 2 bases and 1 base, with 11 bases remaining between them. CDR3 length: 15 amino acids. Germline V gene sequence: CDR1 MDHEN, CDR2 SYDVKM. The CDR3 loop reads CASSLVLSFQETQYF. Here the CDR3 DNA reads TGTGCCAGCAGTTTAGTATTGAGTTTCCAAGAGACCCAGTACTTC.

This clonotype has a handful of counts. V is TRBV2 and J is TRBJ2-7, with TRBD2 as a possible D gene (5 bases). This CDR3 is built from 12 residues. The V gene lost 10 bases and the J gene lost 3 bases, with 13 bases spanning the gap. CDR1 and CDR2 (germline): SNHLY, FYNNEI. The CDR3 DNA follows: TGTGCCAACGGAGCTAGCAGCTACGAGCAGTACTTC. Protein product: CANGASSYEQYF.

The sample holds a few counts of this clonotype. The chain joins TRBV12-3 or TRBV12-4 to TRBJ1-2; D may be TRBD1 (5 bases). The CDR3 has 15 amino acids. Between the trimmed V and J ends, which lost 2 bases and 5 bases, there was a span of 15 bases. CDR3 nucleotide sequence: TGTGCCAGCAGTTTACAAGAAGGGGCGCCTTATGGCTACACCTTC. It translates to CASSLQEGAPYGYTF.

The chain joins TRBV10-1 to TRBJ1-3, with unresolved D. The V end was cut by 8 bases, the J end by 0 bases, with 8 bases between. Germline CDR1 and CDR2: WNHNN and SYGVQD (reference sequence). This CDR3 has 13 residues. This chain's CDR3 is CASGTDSGNTIYF. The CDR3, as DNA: TGCGCCAGCGGAACGGACTCTGGAAACACCATATATTTT.

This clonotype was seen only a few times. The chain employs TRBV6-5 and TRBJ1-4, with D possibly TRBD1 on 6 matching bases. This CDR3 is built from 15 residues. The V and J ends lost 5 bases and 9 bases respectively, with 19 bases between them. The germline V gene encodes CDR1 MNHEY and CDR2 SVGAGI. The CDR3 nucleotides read TGTGCCAGCAGTCCGGGTCCTGCTGGGGGGCAAAAACTGTTTTTT. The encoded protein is CASSPGPAGGQKLFF.